The sample holds a few counts of the clone carrying this T cell receptor beta chain. Its antigen is currently unknown. Healthy Caucasian individuals made up all the donors. This record comes from a study of identical twins. Findings and limits, study-wide: Twin-shared out-of-frame alpha sequences showed excess low generation probability. Insertions were reduced in abundant cord blood beta clonotypes but not in memory repertoires.

CDR1 is MGHRA and CDR2 is YSYEKL in the germline V gene. The J segment lost 1 base and the V segment lost 4 bases, leaving 6 bases of the junction unmatched. There are 18 residues in the CDR3. MiXCR was run by TCRdb on the 5' RACE reads, yielding one entry per CDR3 protein. The table shows 540,000 or so distinct CDR3 sequences, with 20% to 25% occurring only once. This sample also appeared in a second study, on yellow fever vaccine responses in identical twins.

The receptor was derived from a woman aged 18 to 35 in good health. V is TRBV4-1 and J is TRBJ2-1, with TRBD2 matching over 14 bases. Sequencing was performed on CD4+ T cells sorted from blood. The CDR3 nucleotides are TGCGCCAGCAGCCGACTAGCGGGAGGGCCCCCTTCCTACAATGAGCAGTTCTTC. Protein sequence: CASSRLAGGPPSYNEQFF.